This T cell receptor beta chain was obtained from a study of identical twins. Regarding the study as a whole: Excess sharing by twins proved weaker in beta out-of-frame sequences.

No donor was unhealthy or non-Caucasian. V lost 2 bases, J lost 0 bases, and 11 bases lay in between. The CDR3 sequence is 15 residues long. Per germline, CDR1 GTSNPN and CDR2 SVGIG (reference sequence). Unique molecular identifiers were present on the cDNA, which also gained a universal primer site by template switching. MiXCR, applied by TCRdb to the 5' RACE reads, yields one record per CDR3 protein. The repertoire holds roughly 1.6 million distinct CDR3 sequences, around 29% seen once, with more than 0.25% in the top ten. A note on this clonotype: Its cognate antigen is unknown.

This rearrangement joins TRBV30 to TRBJ1-5; D remains unclear. The clonotype originates from a newborn girl in good health. Input material: cord blood. The CDR3: CAWSSPIRSNQPQHF. The CDR3 DNA follows: TGTGCCTGGAGTTCCCCGATCCGTAGCAATCAGCCCCAGCATTTT.